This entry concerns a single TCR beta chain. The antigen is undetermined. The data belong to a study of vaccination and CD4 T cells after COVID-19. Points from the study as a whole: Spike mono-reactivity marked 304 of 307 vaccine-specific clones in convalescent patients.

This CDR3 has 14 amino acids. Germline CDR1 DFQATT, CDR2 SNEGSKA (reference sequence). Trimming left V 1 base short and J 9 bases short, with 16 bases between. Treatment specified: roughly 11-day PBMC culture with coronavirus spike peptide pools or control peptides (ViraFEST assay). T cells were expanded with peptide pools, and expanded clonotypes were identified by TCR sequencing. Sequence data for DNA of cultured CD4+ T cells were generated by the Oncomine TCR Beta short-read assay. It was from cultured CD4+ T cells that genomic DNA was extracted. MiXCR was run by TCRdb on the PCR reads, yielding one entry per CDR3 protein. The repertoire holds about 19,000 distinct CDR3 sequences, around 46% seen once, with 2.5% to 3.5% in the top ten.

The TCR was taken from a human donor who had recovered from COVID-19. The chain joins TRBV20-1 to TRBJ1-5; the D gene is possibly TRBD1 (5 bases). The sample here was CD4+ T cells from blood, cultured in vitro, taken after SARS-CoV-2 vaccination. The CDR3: CSARVPRGSRPQHF. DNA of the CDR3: TGCAGTGCTAGAGTCCCACGGGGCAGTCGGCCCCAGCATTTT.